One and the same sample provided the 30 T cell receptor beta chains below, sequenced in a study of blood T cell repertoires in COVID-19. Clones were read by immunoSEQ multiplex PCR, and TCRdb kept only the in-frame ones, dropping some. The table includes about 59,000 clones, approximately 83% detected once. Specimen: peripheral blood. The source of these receptors is a woman at least 80 years old with acute or convalescent COVID-19.

This clone came up once. The CDR3 DNA reads TGTGCCAGCAGACAGATAAACACTGAAGCTTTCTTT. Amino acid sequence: CASRQINTEAFF. The rearrangement uses TRBV6-5 and TRBJ1-1; no firm D call. CDR1 and CDR2 from the germline V gene are MNHEY and SVGAGI. V was shortened by 6 bases and J by 2 bases, with 7 bases between the two germline ends. The CDR3 runs to 12 residues.

The chain employs TRBV4-3 and TRBJ2-1, with 13 bases lining up with TRBD2. CDR3 size: 19 residues. Looked up from germline, CDR1 is LGHNA and CDR2 is YSLEER. J was trimmed by 7 bases and V by 4 bases; bases with no gene match: 16. In DNA form, the CDR3 reads TGCGCCAGCAGCCGCGGACTAGCGGGGGCCCCGCCCCGCGAGAATGAGCAGTTCTTC. Translating it yields CASSRGLAGAPPRENEQFF.

This chain connects TRBV9 to TRBJ2-6; D gene ambiguous. Per the germline V gene, CDR1 is SGDLS and CDR2 is YYNGEE. This CDR3 has 15 residues. V was pared by 3 bases and J by 1 base, with 8 bases between. The CDR3 region is CASSGVFSGANVLTF. In nucleotides, the CDR3 is TGTGCCAGCAGCGGAGTGTTTTCTGGGGCCAACGTCCTGACTTTC.

This rearrangement joins TRBV27 to TRBJ2-7, with D perhaps matching TRBD2 (5 bases). The V end was cut by 6 bases, the J end by 3 bases, with 12 bases between. Germline lookup yields CDR1 MNHEY and CDR2 SMNVEV (reference sequence). The CDR3 loop spans 13 amino acids. For the CDR3, the DNA is TGTGCCAGCAGGCCCTCGGGAAGCTACGAGCAGTACTTC. It specifies CASRPSGSYEQYF.

The gene calls are TRBV7-2 and TRBJ2-1; D may be TRBD1 (6 bases). CDR1 and CDR2 (germline): SGHTA, FQGNSA. This CDR3 spans 13 amino acids. Trimming left V 5 bases short and J 4 bases short, with 9 bases between. The CDR3 loop reads CASSLGQYNEQFF. The CDR3 nucleotides are TGTGCCAGCAGCCTCGGACAGTACAATGAGCAGTTCTTC. The full variable domain, completed using reference TRBV7-2 and TRBJ2-1, is GAGVSQSPSNKVTEKGKDVELRCDPISGHTALYWYRQSLGQGLEFLIYFQGNSAPDKSGLPSDRFSAERTGGSVSTLTIQRTQQEDSAVYLCASSLGQYNEQFFGPGTRLTVL.

This clone was counted a single time. CDR3 nucleotides: TGTGCCAGTACGGGACTAGCGGGAAGCAATGAGCAGTTCTTC. Encoded protein: CASTGLAGSNEQFF. The chain has TRBV27 and TRBJ2-1; 13 bases map to TRBD2. This CDR3 spans 14 amino acids. V lost 9 bases to trimming and J lost 6 bases; unmatched junction nucleotides: 5. The V gene's germline CDR1 is MNHEY and CDR2 SMNVEV (reference sequence).

The chain joins TRBV5-5 to TRBJ1-2; 8 bases fit TRBD1. Germline lookup yields CDR1 SGHKS and CDR2 YYEKEE (reference sequence). The J segment lost 7 bases and the V segment lost 0 bases, leaving 2 bases of the junction unmatched. This CDR3 comprises 13 residues. CDR3 nucleotide sequence: TGTGCCAGCAGCTTGGCAGGGGGCGGTGGCTACACCTTC. Protein: CASSLAGGGGYTF.

The chain uses TRBV2 and TRBJ1-3; D possibly corresponds to TRBD1 (5 bases). Germline-derived CDR1 and CDR2 are SNHLY and FYNNEI. V shed 4 bases and J shed 0 bases, with 10 bases lying between them. CDR3 length equals 15 residues. Written as DNA, the CDR3 is TGTGCCAGCAGTGTGACAGTCAACTCTGGAAACACCATATATTTT. Translating gives CASSVTVNSGNTIYF.

This clone was seen once. The V and J genes are TRBV7-9 and TRBJ1-3, with D tentatively TRBD1 (6 bases). V lost 4 bases, J lost 0 bases, and 10 bases lay in between. Germline CDR1 is SEHNR and CDR2 is FQNEAQ (reference sequence). The CDR3 sequence is 15 residues long. CDR3 in amino acids: CASSSTGFSGNTIYF. The CDR3 coding sequence is TGTGCCAGCAGCTCGACAGGTTTCTCTGGAAACACCATATATTTT.

The chain joins TRBV30 to TRBJ2-7; TRBD1 aligns across 8 bases. Germline V gene data show CDR1 as GTSNPN and CDR2 as SVGIG (reference sequence). CDR3 length: 14 residues. V was pared by 4 bases and J by 4 bases, with 9 bases of the junction left unmatched. The CDR3: CAWTSGTGAYEQYF. The DNA of the CDR3 is TGTGCCTGGACCTCCGGGACAGGCGCTTACGAGCAGTACTTC.

The J gene is TRBJ2-7, the V gene TRBV4-2; 8 bases fit TRBD1. There are 14 residues in the CDR3. Looked up from germline, CDR1 is LGHNA and CDR2 is YNFKEQ. V lost 1 base, J lost 2 bases, and 1 base stayed unmatched. The CDR3 loop reads CASSQGQGTYEQYF. CDR3 nucleotides: TGTGCCAGCAGCCAAGGACAGGGGACCTACGAGCAGTACTTC.

This chain connects TRBV5-4 to TRBJ2-4, with a weak D call TRBD2 (7 bases). CDR3 length: 15 residues. Trimming shortened V by 4 bases and J by 4 bases, and 15 bases separated the two germline ends. Per the germline V gene, CDR1 is SGHNT and CDR2 is YYREEE (reference sequence). CDR3 nucleotides: TGTGCCAGCAGCCCAGTCCGGGGGGCTAAAAACATTCAGTACTTC. Protein sequence: CASSPVRGAKNIQYF.

The chain is built from TRBV5-4 and TRBJ2-7, with TRBD1 matching over 8 bases. Germline lookup yields CDR1 SGHNT and CDR2 YYREEE (reference sequence). CDR3 size: 15 residues. V lost 4 bases and J lost 0; bases outside the gene matches: 6. DNA of the CDR3: TGTGCCAGCAGCGGCGGCGGGACAGGCTCCTACGAGCAGTACTTC. It translates to CASSGGGTGSYEQYF.

This clone was detected only once. The V gene is TRBV6-1, the J gene TRBJ1-6; the D gene is possibly TRBD1 (5 bases). Trimming removed 1 base at V and 6 bases at J, with 10 bases between. Germline CDR1 reads MNHNS; CDR2 reads SASEGT. This CDR3 region has 15 residues. Here the CDR3 reads CASSEGQGGNSPLHF. The CDR3 DNA is TGTGCCAGCAGTGAAGGGCAGGGTGGTAATTCACCCCTCCACTTT.

The rearrangement joins TRBV28 to TRBJ1-1; 7 bases line up with TRBD1. The germline V gene has CDR1 MDHEN and CDR2 SYDVKM. V lost 7 bases to trimming and J lost 4 bases; unmatched junction nucleotides: 9. There are 14 residues in the CDR3. The CDR3 loop reads CASTPWPGGTEAFF. The DNA for the CDR3 is TGTGCCAGCACCCCTTGGCCAGGGGGCACTGAAGCTTTCTTT. The complete variable domain, with remaining parts taken from reference TRBV28 and TRBJ1-1, reads DVKVTQSSRYLVKRTGEKVFLECVQDMDHENMFWYRQDPGLGLRLIYFSYDVKMKEKGDIPEGYSVSREKKERFSLILESASTNQTSMYLCASTPWPGGTEAFFGQGTRLTVV.

The chain recombines TRBV7-2 with TRBJ2-1, with TRBD2 matching 9 bases. With 1 base clipped from V and 7 bases from J, the junction kept 8 bases outside the gene matches. Germline V gives CDR1 SGHTA, CDR2 FQGNSA. CDR3 length: 16 residues. CDR3 protein: CASSLEGTSMRNEQFF. CDR3 nucleotides: TGTGCCAGCAGCTTAGAAGGGACTAGCATGAGGAATGAGCAGTTCTTC.

This clone has more than one count but fewer than ten. The chain joins TRBV28 to TRBJ1-5; 7 bases line up with TRBD1. Germline V gene data show CDR1 as MDHEN and CDR2 as SYDVKM. This CDR3 has 14 amino acids. The V gene end was trimmed by 2 bases and the J gene end by 4 bases; junction bases not matched to a gene: 2. DNA of the CDR3: TGTGCCAGCAGTTTAACCAGGGGGAATCAGCCCCAGCATTTT. Its protein product is CASSLTRGNQPQHF.

V gene TRBV3-1 (or the pseudogene TRBV3-2) combines with J gene TRBJ1-2; possibly TRBD1 for D (6 bases). The CDR3 contains 15 residues. Germline CDR1 LGHDT, CDR2 YNNKEL (reference sequence). Deletions cut 3 bases from V and 8 bases from J, with 19 bases between. The CDR3 sequence: CASSQSLASGAGYTF. In nucleotides, the CDR3 is TGTGCCAGCAGCCAGTCCTTAGCTTCAGGGGCAGGCTACACCTTC.

The chain carries TRBV7-2 and TRBJ1-1, with D possibly matching TRBD1 (6 bases). The CDR3 sequence is 12 residues long. CDR1 is SGHTA and CDR2 is FQGNSA in the germline V gene. Trimming took 1 base from V and 8 from J, leaving 8 bases between them. In DNA, the CDR3 is TGTGCCAGCAGCTTAGTTAGGGGGGAAGCTTTCTTT. Its protein is CASSLVRGEAFF.

This chain links TRBV5-1 with TRBJ1-2; maybe TRBD1 (6 bases). The V gene lost 2 bases and the J gene lost 1 base, with 12 bases spanning the gap. The V gene's germline CDR1 is SGHRS and CDR2 YFSETQ. This CDR3 region has 15 residues. The CDR3 spells CASSFLEDSNYGYTF. CDR3 DNA: TGCGCCAGCAGCTTCCTCGAGGACAGTAACTATGGCTACACCTTC.

The chain employs TRBV4-2 and TRBJ2-7, with a weak D call TRBD2 (5 bases). The CDR3 extends over 13 amino acids. Trimming pared 3 bases from V and 3 bases from J, leaving 9 bases between. Germline loops: CDR1 LGHNA, CDR2 YNFKEQ. The CDR3 DNA sequence: TGTGCCAGCAGCCATAATGAGGGCTACGAGCAGTACTTC. Its protein product is CASSHNEGYEQYF.

The rearrangement links TRBV5-1 to TRBJ2-1; 16 bases align to TRBD2. The CDR3 consists of 17 residues. V was clipped by 0 bases and J by 7 bases; unmatched bases: 4. Per the germline V gene, CDR1 is SGHRS and CDR2 is YFSETQ. The CDR3 loop reads CASSLDGTSGRGNEQFF. For the CDR3, the DNA is TGCGCCAGCAGCTTGGATGGGACTAGCGGGAGGGGAAATGAGCAGTTCTTC. The variable domain in full, with the rest retrieved from reference TRBV5-1 and TRBJ2-1, is KAGVTQTPRYLIKTRGQQVTLSCSPISGHRSVSWYQQTPGQGLQFLFEYFSETQRNKGNFPGRFSGRQFSNSRSEMNVSTLELGDSALYLCASSLDGTSGRGNEQFFGPGTRLTVL.

The chain employs TRBV5-8 and TRBJ1-5, with D unresolved. Trimming pared 4 bases from V and 5 bases from J, leaving 16 bases between. The CDR3 contains 15 residues. Germline V CDR1 and CDR2: SGHTS, YDEGEE. The CDR3 spells CASSLGRVRDQPQHF. In nucleotides, the CDR3 is TGTGCCAGCAGCCTTGGTAGGGTGAGGGATCAGCCCCAGCATTTT. Using reference TRBV5-8 and TRBJ1-5 for the parts outside the CDR3, the full variable domain is EAGVTQSPTHLIKTRGQQATLRCSPISGHTSVYWYQQALGLGLQFLLWYDEGEERNRGNFPPRFSGRQFPNYSSELNVNALELEDSALYLCASSLGRVRDQPQHFGDGTRLSIL.

The V gene is TRBV10-1, the J gene TRBJ1-2, with D unresolved. Germline CDR1 and CDR2: WNHNN and SYGVQD (reference sequence). The CDR3 contains 13 residues. The V and J ends lost 5 bases and 7 bases respectively, with 14 bases between them. CDR3 in amino acids: CASSSTRQTGYTF. As DNA, the CDR3 is TGCGCCAGCAGTTCCACGCGACAAACTGGCTACACCTTC.

The chain uses TRBV28 and TRBJ1-2; TRBD1 matches at 7 bases. This CDR3 contains 12 residues. Germline loops: CDR1 MDHEN, CDR2 SYDVKM. The junction had 6 bases not matched to a gene; V was cut back by 7 bases and J by 7 bases. The CDR3 region is CASTEGAGGYTF. The CDR3 coding sequence is TGTGCCAGCACCGAGGGGGCGGGTGGCTACACCTTC.

CDR3 DNA: TGTGCCAGCAGTGACGGGGGGACCTCTGGAAACACCATATATTTT. Its protein product is CASSDGGTSGNTIYF. The rearrangement joins TRBV2 to TRBJ1-3, with D possibly matching TRBD1 (5 bases). The CDR3 loop spans 15 amino acids. Trimming removed 3 bases from V and 0 bases from J, with 9 bases in between. From germline, CDR1 is SNHLY and CDR2 FYNNEI.

This clone showed up just a few times. The V gene is TRBV5-1, the J gene TRBJ2-3; 9 nucleotides agree with TRBD2. From germline, CDR1 is SGHRS and CDR2 YFSETQ. The CDR3 loop spans 14 amino acids. V lost 0 bases to trimming and J lost 4 bases; unmatched junction nucleotides: 0. CDR3 residues: CASSLVAGADTQYF. The CDR3 bases are TGCGCCAGCAGCTTGGTAGCGGGAGCAGATACGCAGTATTTT.

The gene calls are TRBV10-2 and TRBJ1-6; 12 nucleotides match TRBD1. Germline V gene sequence: CDR1 WSHSY, CDR2 SAAADI. Trimming removed 3 bases from V and 9 bases from J; junction bases left unmatched: 3. This CDR3 comprises 15 residues. The CDR3 coding sequence is TGCGCCAGCAGTGACAGGGACAGGGGGCGTTCACCCCTCCACTTT. Its protein product is CASSDRDRGRSPLHF.

This clone was detected only once. The chain uses TRBV13 and TRBJ2-1, with TRBD2 identical over 7 bases. The germline V gene encodes CDR1 PRHDT and CDR2 FYEKMQ (reference sequence). The CDR3 is 17 residues long. V trimming: 1 base; J trimming: 0 bases; junction bases outside the gene matches: 6. As DNA, the CDR3 is TGTGCCAGCAGCTTAGCCCTAAGCGGGGCCTCCTACAATGAGCAGTTCTTC. It yields the protein CASSLALSGASYNEQFF.

This chain connects TRBV29-1 to TRBJ2-1; weak D call: TRBD1 (6 bases). Between the trimmed V and J ends, which lost 4 bases and 2 bases, there was a span of 12 bases. This CDR3 region has 14 residues. The germline gives CDR1 SQVTM, CDR2 ANQGSEA. The CDR3 coding sequence is TGCAGCGTTGGACAGGCATCTACCTACAATGAGCAGTTCTTC. It is translated as CSVGQASTYNEQFF.